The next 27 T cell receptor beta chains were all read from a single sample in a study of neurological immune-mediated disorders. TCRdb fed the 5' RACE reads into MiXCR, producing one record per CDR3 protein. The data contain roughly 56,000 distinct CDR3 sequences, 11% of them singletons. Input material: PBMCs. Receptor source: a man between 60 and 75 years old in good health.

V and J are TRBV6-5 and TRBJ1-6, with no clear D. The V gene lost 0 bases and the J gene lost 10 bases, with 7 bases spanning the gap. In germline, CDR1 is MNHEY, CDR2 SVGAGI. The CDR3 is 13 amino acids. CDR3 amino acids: CASSYSRGSPLHF. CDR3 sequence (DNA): TGTGCCAGCAGTTACTCCCGGGGATCACCCCTCCACTTT.

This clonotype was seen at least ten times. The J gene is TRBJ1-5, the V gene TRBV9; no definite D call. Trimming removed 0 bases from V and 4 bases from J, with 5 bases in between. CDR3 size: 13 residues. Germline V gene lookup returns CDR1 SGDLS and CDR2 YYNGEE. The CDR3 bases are TGTGCCAGCAGCGTAGACCTAAATCAGCCCCAGCATTTT. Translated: CASSVDLNQPQHF.

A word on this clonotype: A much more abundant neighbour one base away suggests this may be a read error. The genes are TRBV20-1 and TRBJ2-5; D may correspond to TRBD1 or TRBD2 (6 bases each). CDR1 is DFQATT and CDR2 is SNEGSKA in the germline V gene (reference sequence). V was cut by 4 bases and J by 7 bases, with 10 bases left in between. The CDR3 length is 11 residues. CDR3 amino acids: CSANREATQYF. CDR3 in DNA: TGCAGTGCTAACAGGGAGGCGACCCAGTACTTC.

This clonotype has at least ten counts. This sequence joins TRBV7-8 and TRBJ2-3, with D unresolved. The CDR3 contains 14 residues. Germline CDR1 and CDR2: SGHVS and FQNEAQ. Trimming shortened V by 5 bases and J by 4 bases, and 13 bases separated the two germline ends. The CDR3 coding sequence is TGTGCCAGCAGCCCCACCGCTAGGTCAGATACGCAGTATTTT. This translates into CASSPTARSDTQYF.

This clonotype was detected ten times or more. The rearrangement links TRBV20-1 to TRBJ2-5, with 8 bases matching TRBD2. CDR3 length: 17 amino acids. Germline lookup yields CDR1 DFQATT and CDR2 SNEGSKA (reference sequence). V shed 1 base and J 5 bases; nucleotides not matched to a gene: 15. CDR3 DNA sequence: TGCAGTGCTAGAGTACCGGGACTAGTGGGGCCCCAGGAGACCCAGTACTTC. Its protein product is CSARVPGLVGPQETQYF.

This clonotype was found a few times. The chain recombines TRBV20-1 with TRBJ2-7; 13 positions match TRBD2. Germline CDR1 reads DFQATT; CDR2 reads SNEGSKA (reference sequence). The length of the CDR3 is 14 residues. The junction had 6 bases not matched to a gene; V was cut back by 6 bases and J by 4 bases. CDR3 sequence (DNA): TGCAGTGCAGGACTAGCGGGGGAAATATACGAGCAGTACTTC. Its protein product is CSAGLAGEIYEQYF.

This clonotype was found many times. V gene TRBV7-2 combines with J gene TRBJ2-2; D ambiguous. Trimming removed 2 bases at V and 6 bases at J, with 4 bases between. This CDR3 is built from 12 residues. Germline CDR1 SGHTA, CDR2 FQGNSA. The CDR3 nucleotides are TGTGCCAGCAGCTTACTCTCCGGGGAGCTGTTTTTT. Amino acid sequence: CASSLLSGELFF.

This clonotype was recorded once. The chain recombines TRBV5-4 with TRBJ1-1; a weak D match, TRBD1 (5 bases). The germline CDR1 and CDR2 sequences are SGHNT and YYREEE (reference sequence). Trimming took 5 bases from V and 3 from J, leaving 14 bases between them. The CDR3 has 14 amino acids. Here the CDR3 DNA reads TGTGCCAGCAGTTCAAGGGGCAAGGACACTGAAGCTTTCTTT. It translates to CASSSRGKDTEAFF.

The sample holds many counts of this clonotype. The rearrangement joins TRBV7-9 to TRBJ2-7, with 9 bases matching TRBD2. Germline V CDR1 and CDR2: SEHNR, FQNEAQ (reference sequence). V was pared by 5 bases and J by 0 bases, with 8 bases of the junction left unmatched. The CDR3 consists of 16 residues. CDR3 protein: CASSKDVAGASYEQYF. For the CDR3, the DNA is TGTGCCAGCAGCAAGGACGTAGCGGGGGCCTCCTACGAGCAGTACTTC.

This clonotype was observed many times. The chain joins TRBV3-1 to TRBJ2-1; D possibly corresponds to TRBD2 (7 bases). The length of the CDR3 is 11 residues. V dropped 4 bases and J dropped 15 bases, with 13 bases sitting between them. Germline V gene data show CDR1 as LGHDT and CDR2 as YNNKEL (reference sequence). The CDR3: CASSLRGGWFF. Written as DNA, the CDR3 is TGTGCCAGCAGCCTGAGGGGGGGCTGGTTCTTC.

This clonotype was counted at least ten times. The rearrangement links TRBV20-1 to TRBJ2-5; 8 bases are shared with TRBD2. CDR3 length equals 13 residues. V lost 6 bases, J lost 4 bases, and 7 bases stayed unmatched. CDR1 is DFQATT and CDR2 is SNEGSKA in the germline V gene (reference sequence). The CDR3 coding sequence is TGCAGTGCCACGCGGGGGGCGGGAGAGACCCAGTACTTC. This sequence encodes CSATRGAGETQYF.

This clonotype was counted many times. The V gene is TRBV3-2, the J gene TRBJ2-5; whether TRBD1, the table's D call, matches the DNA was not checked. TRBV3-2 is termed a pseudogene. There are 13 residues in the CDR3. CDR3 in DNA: TGTGCCAGCAGCCAAGATGGGCGTGAGACCCAGTACTTC. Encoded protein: CASSQDGRETQYF.

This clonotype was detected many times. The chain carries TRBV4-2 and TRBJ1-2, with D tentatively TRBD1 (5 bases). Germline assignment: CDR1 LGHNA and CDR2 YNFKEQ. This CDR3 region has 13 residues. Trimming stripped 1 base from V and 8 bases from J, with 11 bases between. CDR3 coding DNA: TGTGCCAGCAGCCAAGTCAGGGAAGGAGGCTACACCTTC. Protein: CASSQVREGGYTF.

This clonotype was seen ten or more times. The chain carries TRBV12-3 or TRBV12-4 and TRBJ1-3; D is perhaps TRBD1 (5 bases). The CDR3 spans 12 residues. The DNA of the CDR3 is TGTGGGGGCAGGGCTGGTGGAAACACCATATATTTT. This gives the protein CGGRAGGNTIYF.

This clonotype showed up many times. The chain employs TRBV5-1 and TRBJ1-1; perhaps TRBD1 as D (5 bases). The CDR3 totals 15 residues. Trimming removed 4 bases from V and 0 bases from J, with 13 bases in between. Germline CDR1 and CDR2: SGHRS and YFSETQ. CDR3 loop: CASSPGHILNTEAFF. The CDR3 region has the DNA TGCGCCAGCAGCCCTGGACATATCCTGAACACTGAAGCTTTCTTT.

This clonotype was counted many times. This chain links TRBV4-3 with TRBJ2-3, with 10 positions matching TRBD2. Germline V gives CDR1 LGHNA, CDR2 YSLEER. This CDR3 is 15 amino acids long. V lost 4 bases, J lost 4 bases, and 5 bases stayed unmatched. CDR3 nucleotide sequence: TGCGCCAGCAGCCGCAGCGGGGGGGCCGCAGATACGCAGTATTTT. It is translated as CASSRSGGAADTQYF.

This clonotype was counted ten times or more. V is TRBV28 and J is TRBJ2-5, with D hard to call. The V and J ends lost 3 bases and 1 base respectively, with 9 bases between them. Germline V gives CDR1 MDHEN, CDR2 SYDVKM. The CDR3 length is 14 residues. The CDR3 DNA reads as TGTGCCAGCAGTTTCTCCTCCATCCAAGAGACCCAGTACTTC. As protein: CASSFSSIQETQYF. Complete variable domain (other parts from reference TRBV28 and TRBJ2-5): DVKVTQSSRYLVKRTGEKVFLECVQDMDHENMFWYRQDPGLGLRLIYFSYDVKMKEKGDIPEGYSVSREKKERFSLILESASTNQTSMYLCASSFSSIQETQYFGPGTRLLVL.

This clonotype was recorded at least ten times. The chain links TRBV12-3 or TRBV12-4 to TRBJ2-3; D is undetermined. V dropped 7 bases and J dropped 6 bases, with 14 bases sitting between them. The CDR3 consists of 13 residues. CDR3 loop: CASTADAMDTQYF. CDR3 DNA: TGTGCCAGCACCGCGGACGCTATGGATACGCAGTATTTT.

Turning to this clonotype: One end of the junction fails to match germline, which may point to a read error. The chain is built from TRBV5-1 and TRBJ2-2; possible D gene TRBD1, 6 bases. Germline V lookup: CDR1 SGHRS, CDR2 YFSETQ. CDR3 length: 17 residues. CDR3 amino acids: CASSPLPTGLNSGELFF. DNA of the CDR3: TGCGCCAGCAGCCCTCTCCCTACAGGGCTGAACTCCGGGGAGCTGTTTTTT.

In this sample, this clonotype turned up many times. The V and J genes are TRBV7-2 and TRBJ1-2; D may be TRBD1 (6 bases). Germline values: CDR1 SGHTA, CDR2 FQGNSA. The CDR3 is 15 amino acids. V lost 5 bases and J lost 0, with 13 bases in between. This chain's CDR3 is CASSDRQATNYGYTF. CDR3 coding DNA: TGTGCCAGCAGCGACCGACAGGCCACTAACTATGGCTACACCTTC.

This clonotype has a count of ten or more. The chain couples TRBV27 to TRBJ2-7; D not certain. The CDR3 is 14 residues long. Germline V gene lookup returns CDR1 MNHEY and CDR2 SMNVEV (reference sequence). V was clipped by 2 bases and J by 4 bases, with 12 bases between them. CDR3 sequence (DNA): TGTGCCAGCAGTTTAGCCCGAGGACGGTACGAGCAGTACTTC. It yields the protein CASSLARGRYEQYF.

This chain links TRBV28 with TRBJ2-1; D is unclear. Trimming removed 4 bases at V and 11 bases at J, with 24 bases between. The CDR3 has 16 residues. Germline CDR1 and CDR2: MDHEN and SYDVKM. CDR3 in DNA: TGTGCCAGCAGTTGGTTTGACGCATCAAGCTCCTACAAGCAGTTCTTC. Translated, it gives CASSWFDASSSYKQFF.

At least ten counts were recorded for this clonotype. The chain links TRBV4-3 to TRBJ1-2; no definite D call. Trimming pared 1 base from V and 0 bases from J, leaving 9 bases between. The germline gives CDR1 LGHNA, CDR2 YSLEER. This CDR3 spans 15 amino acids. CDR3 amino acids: CASSQAATANYGYTF. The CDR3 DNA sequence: TGCGCCAGCAGCCAAGCCGCGACGGCTAACTATGGCTACACCTTC.

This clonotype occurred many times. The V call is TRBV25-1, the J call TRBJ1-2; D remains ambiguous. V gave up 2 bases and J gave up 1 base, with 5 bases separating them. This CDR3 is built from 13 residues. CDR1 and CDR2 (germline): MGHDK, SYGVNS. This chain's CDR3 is CASSEGVNYGYTF. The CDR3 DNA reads TGTGCCAGCAGTGAAGGGGTTAACTATGGCTACACCTTC.

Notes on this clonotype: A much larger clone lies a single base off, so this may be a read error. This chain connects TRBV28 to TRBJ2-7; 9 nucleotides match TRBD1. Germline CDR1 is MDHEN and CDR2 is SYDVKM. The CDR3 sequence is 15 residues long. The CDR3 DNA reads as TGTGCCAGCAGTTACCCGGGACAGGGAACCTACGACCAGTACTTC. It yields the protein CASSYPGQGTYDQYF. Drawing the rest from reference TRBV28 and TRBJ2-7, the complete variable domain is DVKVTQSSRYLVKRTGEKVFLECVQDMDHENMFWYRQDPGLGLRLIYFSYDVKMKEKGDIPEGYSVSREKKERFSLILESASTNQTSMYLCASSYPGQGTYDQYFGPGTRLTVT.

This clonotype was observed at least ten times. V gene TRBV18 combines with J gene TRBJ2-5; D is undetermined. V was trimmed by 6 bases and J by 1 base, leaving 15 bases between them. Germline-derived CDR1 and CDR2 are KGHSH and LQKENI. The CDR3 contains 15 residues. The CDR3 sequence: CASSSTQVGQETQYF. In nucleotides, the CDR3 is TGTGCCAGCTCCTCCACCCAAGTCGGCCAAGAGACCCAGTACTTC.

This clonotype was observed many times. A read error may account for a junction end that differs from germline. The CDR3, as DNA: TGTGCCACATCCACACCGGGGCGGGAGACCCAGCCCTTC. This encodes CATSTPGRETQPF. The rearrangement links TRBV28 to TRBJ2-5; 7 bases agree with TRBD2. The germline V gene encodes CDR1 MDHEN and CDR2 SYDVKM. This CDR3 has 13 residues.